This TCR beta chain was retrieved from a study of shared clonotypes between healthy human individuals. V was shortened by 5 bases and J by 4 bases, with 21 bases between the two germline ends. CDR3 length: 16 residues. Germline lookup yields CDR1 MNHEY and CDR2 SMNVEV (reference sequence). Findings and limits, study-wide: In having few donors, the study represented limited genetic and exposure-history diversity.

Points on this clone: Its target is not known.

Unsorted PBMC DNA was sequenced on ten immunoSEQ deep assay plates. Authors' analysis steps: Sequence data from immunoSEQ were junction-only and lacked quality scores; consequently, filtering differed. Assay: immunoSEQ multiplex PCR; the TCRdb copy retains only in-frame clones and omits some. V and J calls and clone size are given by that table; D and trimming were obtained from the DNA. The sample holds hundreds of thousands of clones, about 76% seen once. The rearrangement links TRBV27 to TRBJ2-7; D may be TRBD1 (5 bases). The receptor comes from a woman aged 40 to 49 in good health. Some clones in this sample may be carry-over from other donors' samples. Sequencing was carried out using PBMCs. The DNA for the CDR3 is TGTGCCAGCAGTCTTACCCTAGACAGCCTTCCTTACGAGCAGTACTTC. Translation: CASSLTLDSLPYEQYF.